This TCR beta chain is drawn from a study of blood T cells in healthy people across ages. The use of a sample-barcoded 5' primer and a J-beta primer mix characterized a second PCR of roughly 7 to 11 cycles. Each TCR beta cDNA got a 12-nucleotide random molecular identifier. Each of the samples gave a minimum of 3 million paired-end reads that contained CDR3. TCRdb re-derived calls from the 5' RACE reads in MiXCR, one entry per CDR3 protein. The repertoire consists of some 1.4 million distinct CDR3 sequences, with roughly 40% occurring once and the leading ten covering roughly 8.2%. V lost 6 bases to trimming and J lost 11 bases, with 13 bases between them. This CDR3 comprises 12 residues. Germline CDR1 reads MNHNS; CDR2 reads SASEGT. Isolated PBMCs totaled at least 6 million in each sample. This clonotype was recorded a few times.

The TCR sequence derives from a woman younger than 35 in good health. V is TRBV6-1 and J is TRBJ2-2, with D possibly TRBD1 on 6 matching bases. The sequenced sample consisted of blood. The CDR3 sequence is CASRPRGGELFF. The CDR3, as DNA: TGTGCCAGCAGGCCCAGGGGTGGCGAGCTGTTTTTT.